The 16 T cell receptor beta chains presented below share a single source sample, sequenced in a study of blood T cell repertoires in COVID-19. Repertoires were generated with immunoSEQ multiplex PCR, while TCRdb's copy carries only in-frame clones and drops some. The data contain a few hundred thousand clones, approximately 86% of them singletons. Sequencing was performed on peripheral blood. These TCRs come from a woman aged 70-85 years with COVID-19, enrolled during active disease.

This rearrangement joins TRBV29-1 to TRBJ1-2, with D tentatively TRBD1 (5 bases). CDR1 and CDR2 (germline): SQVTM, ANQGSEA. CDR3 size: 13 residues. The V end lost 5 bases, the J end lost 4 bases, and 14 bases lay between the germline ends. DNA of the CDR3: TGCAGCGTTTCTCGAGGAGGGGTCTATGGCTACACCTTC. Amino acids: CSVSRGGVYGYTF. Based on the CDR3 plus reference TRBV29-1 and TRBJ1-2, the full variable domain is SAVISQKPSRDICQRGTSLTIQCQVDSQVTMMFWYRQQPGQSLTLIATANQGSEATYESGFVIDKFPISRPNLTFSTLTVSNMSPEDSSIYLCSVSRGGVYGYTFGSGTRLTVV.

The chain is built from TRBV7-2 and TRBJ2-3; TRBD2 agrees at 10 bases. V was clipped by 4 bases and J by 4 bases; unmatched bases: 5. CDR3 length: 15 amino acids. Germline CDR1 SGHTA, CDR2 FQGNSA. The DNA of the CDR3 is TGTGCCAGCAGCTCGAGCGGGGGGGGCGCAGATACGCAGTATTTT. This codes for CASSSSGGGADTQYF. The whole variable domain, filled in from reference TRBV7-2 and TRBJ2-3, reads GAGVSQSPSNKVTEKGKDVELRCDPISGHTALYWYRQSLGQGLEFLIYFQGNSAPDKSGLPSDRFSAERTGGSVSTLTIQRTQQEDSAVYLCASSSSGGGADTQYFGPGTRLTVL.

CDR3 coding DNA: TGTGCCAGCAGTTTAGAGCGGGGACTAGCCAAAAACATTCAGTACTTC. This sequence encodes CASSLERGLAKNIQYF. The chain combines TRBV27 with TRBJ2-4; 7 bases match TRBD2. The CDR3 sequence is 16 residues long. The germline V gene encodes CDR1 MNHEY and CDR2 SMNVEV (reference sequence). V was pared by 2 bases and J by 0 bases, with 4 bases of the junction left unmatched.

This clone was observed a handful of times. The rearrangement links TRBV20-1 to TRBJ1-2; 7 positions agree with TRBD1. V lost 3 bases and J lost 8; bases outside the gene matches: 12. Germline V gene data show CDR1 as DFQATT and CDR2 as SNEGSKA (reference sequence). The CDR3 is made up of 14 amino acids. This CDR3 reads CSASSNTGAGGYTF. Here the CDR3 DNA reads TGCAGTGCTAGTAGTAATACAGGGGCGGGAGGCTACACCTTC.

V usage is TRBV30 and J usage is TRBJ2-5; 10 nucleotides match TRBD2. Germline CDR1 reads GTSNPN; CDR2 reads SVGIG (reference sequence). The CDR3 contains 16 residues. Trimming removed 2 bases from V and 3 bases from J; junction bases left unmatched: 9. The CDR3 DNA reads TGTGCCTGGAGTCTCCCAGCGGGGGGGATTGAAGAGACCCAGTACTTC. Its translation: CAWSLPAGGIEETQYF. The entire variable domain, with the rest obtained from reference TRBV30 and TRBJ2-5, is as follows: SQTIHQWPATLVQPVGSPLSLECTVEGTSNPNLYWYRQAAGRGLQLLFYSVGIGQISSEVPQNLSASRPQDRQFILSSKKLLLSDSGFYLCAWSLPAGGIEETQYFGPGTRLLVL.

This clone appeared once. The chain is built from TRBV5-8 and TRBJ2-2; no reliable D call. V lost 1 base, J lost 4 bases, and 5 bases lay in between. The germline V gene has CDR1 SGHTS and CDR2 YDEGEE. The CDR3 covers 13 residues. This chain's CDR3 is CASSLQITGELFF. As DNA, the CDR3 is TGTGCCAGCAGCTTGCAGATCACCGGGGAGCTGTTTTTT. Full variable domain (missing parts from reference TRBV5-8 and TRBJ2-2): EAGVTQSPTHLIKTRGQQATLRCSPISGHTSVYWYQQALGLGLQFLLWYDEGEERNRGNFPPRFSGRQFPNYSSELNVNALELEDSALYLCASSLQITGELFFGEGSRLTVL.

The chain links TRBV3-1 (or the pseudogene TRBV3-2) to TRBJ2-2, with D possibly matching TRBD2 (6 bases). The germline gives CDR1 LGHDT, CDR2 YNNKEL (reference sequence). V lost 4 bases to trimming and J lost 7 bases, with 19 bases between them. The CDR3 extends over 16 amino acids. The CDR3 DNA reads as TGTGCCAGCAGCCGCCTGAGCGGGCGGCGGGGCGGGGAGCTGTTTTTT. It codes for CASSRLSGRRGGELFF.

The chain carries TRBV7-2 and TRBJ1-3; D unclear. The V gene lost 1 base and the J gene lost 0 bases, with 7 bases spanning the gap. This CDR3 contains 15 residues. Germline V gene data show CDR1 as SGHTA and CDR2 as FQGNSA. Written as DNA, the CDR3 is TGTGCCAGCAGCTTAGGGGCGTTCTCTGGAAACACCATATATTTT. As protein: CASSLGAFSGNTIYF.

This clone was counted a single time. The V and J genes are TRBV1 and TRBJ1-5; no check of the table's D call, TRBD1, against the DNA was made. TRBV1 is flagged as a pseudogene. The CDR3 totals 15 residues. The CDR3 here is CTSSSPGWGNQPQHF. The CDR3 DNA follows: TGCACCAGCAGCTCACCAGGCTGGGGCAATCAGCCCCAGCATTTT.

The genes are TRBV3-1 (or the pseudogene TRBV3-2) and TRBJ2-3, with D possibly TRBD2 on 6 matching bases. The V gene's germline CDR1 is LGHDT and CDR2 YNNKEL (reference sequence). The CDR3 totals 15 residues. V dropped 4 bases and J dropped 2 bases, with 13 bases sitting between them. The CDR3 reads CASSLGTDFTDTQYF. The DNA for the CDR3 is TGTGCCAGCAGCCTCGGGACTGACTTCACAGATACGCAGTATTTT.

This clone appeared a few times. The J gene is TRBJ2-5, the V gene TRBV2; 13 positions match TRBD2. CDR3 length: 15 amino acids. V lost 6 bases to trimming and J lost 5 bases; unmatched junction nucleotides: 6. Germline V CDR1 and CDR2: SNHLY, FYNNEI. The CDR3 spells CASRVLAGGLETQYF. CDR3 DNA: TGTGCCAGCAGAGTACTAGCGGGGGGGCTGGAGACCCAGTACTTC.

The rearrangement links TRBV19 to TRBJ1-4; D remains ambiguous. CDR3 size: 14 residues. Germline lookup yields CDR1 LNHDA and CDR2 SQIVND (reference sequence). Deletions cut 5 bases from V and 7 bases from J, with 14 bases between. The DNA for the CDR3 is TGTGCCAGTAGTGCGGGGAATCGTGGTGAAAAACTGTTTTTT. The encoded protein is CASSAGNRGEKLFF.

For the CDR3, the DNA is TGTGCCAGCAGCTACGCCCCCCCGGGGAAAAGGACTGAAGCTTTCTTT. Its protein product is CASSYAPPGKRTEAFF. The V and J genes are TRBV3-1 (or the pseudogene TRBV3-2) and TRBJ1-1; D is uncertain. The CDR3 consists of 16 residues. V was pared by 5 bases and J by 5 bases, with 21 bases between. The germline gives CDR1 LGHDT, CDR2 YNNKEL (reference sequence).

The chain carries TRBV6-1 and TRBJ1-1, with a possible D match to TRBD1 (5 bases). This CDR3 comprises 16 residues. CDR1 is MNHNS and CDR2 is SASEGT in the germline V gene. V was shortened by 1 base and J by 3 bases, with 15 bases between the two germline ends. The CDR3 sequence is CASSEGTGRLDTEAFF. Written as DNA, the CDR3 is TGTGCCAGCAGTGAAGGAACAGGCAGGTTGGACACTGAAGCTTTCTTT.

J is TRBJ2-2 and V is TRBV2, with TRBD2 matching 9 bases. The V segment lost 6 bases and the J segment 7 bases; nucleotides outside the gene matches: 6. Germline-derived CDR1 and CDR2 are SNHLY and FYNNEI. The CDR3 contains 14 residues. The CDR3 reads CASSPAGGRGELFF. The CDR3 DNA reads as TGTGCCAGCAGCCCCGCGGGGGGGCGCGGGGAGCTGTTTTTT.

This clone showed up just once. J is TRBJ2-5 and V is TRBV7-9; D may be TRBD1 (6 bases). This CDR3 contains 14 residues. CDR1 and CDR2 from the germline V gene are SEHNR and FQNEAQ (reference sequence). Trimming stripped 2 bases from V and 4 bases from J, with 11 bases between. This CDR3 reads CASSLMWGRETQYF. The DNA for the CDR3 is TGTGCCAGCAGCTTAATGTGGGGGCGAGAGACCCAGTACTTC.